The following is a TCR beta chain sequence with its context. The data stem from a study of blood T cell repertoires in COVID-19. Some clones are missing from TCRdb's copy, which holds only in-frame ones; the method was immunoSEQ multiplex PCR. The repertoire includes under 150,000 clones, 65% to 90% of them detected once, and approximately 10% sits in the top ten. The CDR3 length is 15 residues. Germline assignment: CDR1 SGHNT and CDR2 YYREEE (reference sequence). The trim removed 5 bases at V and 3 bases at J, leaving 5 bases unmatched. The receptor comes from a man at least 80 years old with acute or convalescent COVID-19. The sample taken for sequencing was peripheral blood. The chain employs TRBV5-4 and TRBJ2-2, with 9 positions matching TRBD1. CDR3 amino acids: CASSRQGGDTGELFF. The CDR3, as DNA: TGTGCCAGCAGTAGACAGGGGGGGGACACCGGGGAGCTGTTTTTT.